This is a list of T cell receptor beta chains from one sample in a study of cytomegalovirus exposure and HLA in healthy donors. Measured with immunoSEQ multiplex PCR; TCRdb has only the in-frame clones, and not every one. The table shows approximately 150,000 clones, with 77% occurring only once. The sample comprised PBMCs. Every receptor here comes from a woman in her thirties or forties in good health and CMV-seropositive. Each CDR3 is given with its conserved first and last residue.

CDR3,J,V
CASSLGRQGYEQYF,TRBJ2-7,TRBV5-4
CASSYWAGGLEQYF,TRBJ2-7,TRBV7-2
CASSQEWRQGIYEQYF,TRBJ2-7,TRBV4-2
CASSLGIGGNEKLFF,TRBJ1-4,TRBV5-6
CASSRVGNTEAFF,TRBJ1-1,TRBV6-5
CASSERGDNSPLHF,TRBJ1-6,TRBV2
CASSPPGGNTEAFF,TRBJ1-1,TRBV19
CAWTPQADSYEQYF,TRBJ2-7,TRBV30
CASTQGQGLTEAFF,TRBJ1-1,TRBV7-9
CASSSGIHSYEQYF,TRBJ2-7,TRBV19
CASSPRQGTYEQYF,TRBJ2-7,TRBV7-8
CASSPLASSGSWDEQFF,TRBJ2-1,TRBV18
CASSLQTTASGNTIYF,TRBJ1-3,TRBV7-9
CASSYSRAGGQTQYF,TRBJ2-3,TRBV6-5
CASSKGEREGHATGELFF,TRBJ2-2,TRBV21-1
CASSPSAAAAFF,TRBJ1-1,TRBV7-9
CASSLRLAGGLRNEQFF,TRBJ2-1,TRBV27
CSVEEGGDTQYF,TRBJ2-3,TRBV29-1
CASSSLPGLAGDYEQYF,TRBJ2-7,TRBV5-1
CASSWDGRGGRDTQYF,TRBJ2-3,TRBV6-5
CASSSTREPYNEQFF,TRBJ2-1,TRBV7-2
CASSLVLAATDTQYF,TRBJ2-3,TRBV5-1
CAISESGGNTEAFF,TRBJ1-1,TRBV10-3
CASRLSNEKLFF,TRBJ1-4,TRBV2
CAIGQVANYGYTF,TRBJ1-2,TRBV10-3
CASSVGLAGEGTYEQYF,TRBJ2-7,TRBV5-1
CASSLGGKFLGPRGETQYF,TRBJ2-5,TRBV13
CASSSEGNTGELFF,TRBJ2-2,TRBV7-2
CASSPSGATSYNEQFF,TRBJ2-1,TRBV10-1
CATQRGEETQYF,TRBJ2-5,TRBV6-1
CASRSYPSQETQYF,TRBJ2-5,TRBV2
CAWSDPGNYGYTF,TRBJ1-2,TRBV30
CASSPLRPGTAPVPGNTIYF,TRBJ1-3,TRBV4-3
CASSLGWSGGLLKYF,TRBJ2-7,TRBV7-2
CASSDRTSGSYNEQFF,TRBJ2-1,TRBV6-1
CASTVRQESYEQYF,TRBJ2-7,TRBV7-2
CASSVGGTANTGELFF,TRBJ2-2,TRBV9
CASSPRLAGGAGQYF,TRBJ2-7,TRBV19
CASSLDPGVGNTIYF,TRBJ1-3,TRBV11-2
CASSLLTSGRGVSNEQFF,TRBJ2-1,TRBV14
CASSLLGAGLTGELFF,TRBJ2-2,TRBV11-2
CASSLGGAAETQYF,TRBJ2-5,TRBV5-1
CASSWTSGEGETQYF,TRBJ2-5,TRBV5-1
CASSPRLGTEAFF,TRBJ1-1,TRBV18
CASSTGLNYEQYF,TRBJ2-7,TRBV7-9